This T cell receptor beta chain was sequenced in a study of shared clonotypes between healthy human individuals. Here immunoSEQ multiplex PCR was the method, and the copy in TCRdb shows in-frame clones only, minus some. Of about 2.3 million clones listed, 90% to 95% are singletons. Germline-derived CDR1 and CDR2 are SEHNR and FQNEAQ (reference sequence). This CDR3 spans 17 amino acids. J lost 0 bases, V lost 0 bases, and 5 bases had no gene match. The clonotype comes from a man aged 18 to 29 in good health. Some clones in this sample may be carry-over from other donors' samples. The rearrangement joins TRBV7-9 to TRBJ1-3, with 7 bases aligning to TRBD1. The specimen was naive CD4+ T cells from PBMCs. Subset described: CD45RA+ positively selected. CDR3 region: CASSLAQQGLSGNTIYF. The CDR3, as DNA: TGTGCCAGCAGCTTAGCCCAACAGGGGCTCTCTGGAAACACCATATATTTT.